Following are 25 T cell receptor beta chains from one sample sequenced in a study of cytomegalovirus exposure and HLA in healthy donors. Libraries were prepared by immunoSEQ multiplex PCR; TCRdb keeps only in-frame clonotypes and omits some of them. Of under 200,000 clones listed, around 92% are singletons. The specimen was PBMCs. The receptors come from a woman younger than 30 in good health and CMV-seropositive.

The chain links TRBV6-1 to TRBJ1-2; no definite D call. The V gene lost 3 bases and the J gene lost 4 bases, with 15 bases spanning the gap. This CDR3 has 15 residues. The germline V gene has CDR1 MNHNS and CDR2 SASEGT. CDR3 nucleotide sequence: TGTGCCAGCAGTGACAGGTTCAACCCAAGCTATGGCTACACCTTC. Protein: CASSDRFNPSYGYTF.

The chain employs TRBV28 and TRBJ1-1; 7 positions agree with TRBD1. There are 14 residues in the CDR3. V shed 4 bases and J 5 bases; nucleotides not matched to a gene: 7. The germline CDR1 and CDR2 sequences are MDHEN and SYDVKM. The CDR3 bases are TGTGCCAGCAGTTCGACAGGGCCGAGGACTGAAGCTTTCTTT. Amino acid sequence: CASSSTGPRTEAFF.

V usage is TRBV7-9 and J usage is TRBJ1-3, with D perhaps TRBD1 (6 bases). With 5 bases removed from V and 0 bases from J, the gap between germline ends came to 11 bases. In germline, CDR1 is SEHNR, CDR2 FQNEAQ (reference sequence). The CDR3 loop spans 15 amino acids. DNA for the CDR3: TGTGCCAGCAGCCGGACAGAAATCTCTGGAAACACCATATATTTT. Protein: CASSRTEISGNTIYF.

This clone has only a few counts. This chain uses TRBV13 with TRBJ2-7; 8 nucleotides line up with TRBD2. Germline CDR1 reads PRHDT; CDR2 reads FYEKMQ (reference sequence). Germline trimming cut 6 bases from V and 5 bases from J; bases unmatched to any gene: 6. This CDR3 contains 13 residues. The CDR3 DNA sequence: TGTGCCAGCAGTTTCAGCGGGAGCGACGAGCAGTACTTC. This translates into CASSFSGSDEQYF.

V gene TRBV11-2 combines with J gene TRBJ2-3, with D perhaps matching TRBD1 (5 bases). CDR1 SGHAT and CDR2 FQNNGV come from the germline V gene. Trimming cost V 0 bases and J 2 bases, with 6 bases left between them. The CDR3 sequence is 14 residues long. CDR3 nucleotide sequence: TGTGCCAGCAGCTTAGACAGGGCCACAGATACGCAGTATTTT. This sequence encodes CASSLDRATDTQYF.

The V call is TRBV7-2, the J call TRBJ2-3; TRBD1 agrees at 8 bases. The germline V gene has CDR1 SGHTA and CDR2 FQGNSA. V lost 2 bases and J lost 2; bases outside the gene matches: 12. The CDR3 has 18 residues. The CDR3, as DNA: TGTGCCAGCAGCTTAAAATCTCAGGGGGCCCACCCCACAGATACGCAGTATTTT. Amino acids: CASSLKSQGAHPTDTQYF.

The chain carries TRBV6-1 and TRBJ2-3; 10 positions agree with TRBD2. Germline CDR1 reads MNHNS; CDR2 reads SASEGT. The CDR3 has 15 amino acids. The J segment lost 4 bases and the V segment lost 5 bases, leaving 6 bases of the junction unmatched. The CDR3 DNA reads TGTGCCAGCAGTCCTCTAGCGGGAGAGGCAGATACGCAGTATTTT. It translates to CASSPLAGEADTQYF.

This sequence joins TRBV29-1 and TRBJ1-1, with TRBD1 matching 8 bases. CDR1 is SQVTM, CDR2 ANQGSEA, per germline. The CDR3 length is 13 residues. The ends lost 7 bases at V and 5 bases at J; junction bases unmatched: 9. The chain's CDR3 is CSAGTGKGTEAFF. The CDR3 nucleotides read TGCAGCGCTGGGACAGGAAAGGGGACTGAAGCTTTCTTT.

The chain has TRBV4-1 and TRBJ2-4; TRBD2 might be the D (5 bases). Germline-derived CDR1 and CDR2 are MGHRA and YSYEKL. The length of the CDR3 is 16 residues. The ends were cut back, 0 bases at V and 6 bases at J, with 15 bases in the middle. The CDR3 nucleotides are TGCGCCAGCAGCCAAGATACTAGGCCAAGCTTAAACATTCAGTACTTC. Its protein product is CASSQDTRPSLNIQYF.

This rearrangement joins TRBV27 to TRBJ2-1; D not certain. CDR1 MNHEY and CDR2 SMNVEV come from the germline V gene (reference sequence). Trimming took 4 bases from V and 2 from J, leaving 12 bases between them. The CDR3 sequence is 15 residues long. CDR3 in DNA: TGTGCCAGCAGTTGGGTTGCGGATCCCTACAATGAGCAGTTCTTC. Its protein is CASSWVADPYNEQFF.

This chain connects TRBV9 to TRBJ2-5; 9 nucleotides agree with TRBD1. CDR3 size: 17 residues. The germline V gene has CDR1 SGDLS and CDR2 YYNGEE. Trimming at V came to 0 bases and at J to 1 base, leaving 7 bases not matched to a gene. In DNA, the CDR3 is TGTGCCAGCAGCGTAGACGTGGGACAGGGCTTCCAAGAGACCCAGTACTTC. Its translation is CASSVDVGQGFQETQYF.

The rearrangement uses TRBV4-3 and TRBJ1-3; no firm D call. V was trimmed by 0 bases and J by 0 bases, leaving 9 bases between them. This CDR3 has 16 amino acids. The germline CDR1 and CDR2 sequences are LGHNA and YSLEER. The CDR3 DNA reads as TGCGCCAGCAGCCAAGATCTCGCACTCTCTGGAAACACCATATATTTT. It is translated as CASSQDLALSGNTIYF.

V usage is TRBV9 and J usage is TRBJ2-5, with 7 bases lining up with TRBD1. Germline CDR1 is SGDLS and CDR2 is YYNGEE. The CDR3 totals 15 residues. Unmatched junction bases numbered 7, after V lost 0 bases and J lost 5 bases. This CDR3 reads CASSVGQGVGETQYF. The CDR3 nucleotides are TGTGCCAGCAGCGTAGGGCAGGGGGTAGGGGAGACCCAGTACTTC.

The V gene is TRBV18, the J gene TRBJ2-7; TRBD1 matches 8 bases. Trimming at V came to 4 bases and at J to 5 bases, leaving 4 bases not matched to a gene. Germline CDR1 and CDR2: KGHSH and LQKENI. The CDR3 has 13 amino acids. DNA for the CDR3: TGTGCCAGCTCACGACAGGGGTCGAACGAGCAGTACTTC. It specifies CASSRQGSNEQYF.

The chain carries TRBV5-4 and TRBJ2-7, with TRBD2 identical over 12 bases. The trim removed 2 bases at V and 6 bases at J, leaving 6 bases unmatched. CDR3 size: 15 residues. Germline V gives CDR1 SGHNT, CDR2 YYREEE (reference sequence). CDR3 bases: TGTGCCAGCAGCTTTTTACTAGCGGGAGGCGGCGAGCAGTACTTC. Its translation is CASSFLLAGGGEQYF.

The chain joins TRBV9 to TRBJ2-5; TRBD2 matches 12 bases. The germline V gene encodes CDR1 SGDLS and CDR2 YYNGEE. CDR3 length equals 16 residues. V dropped 3 bases and J dropped 2; count of bases not matched to a gene: 5. The CDR3 region is CASSATSGRIQETQYF. The DNA for the CDR3 is TGTGCCAGCAGCGCCACTAGCGGGAGGATACAAGAGACCCAGTACTTC.

A single count supports this clone. The chain employs TRBV9 and TRBJ2-1; TRBD2 aligns across 9 bases. This CDR3 comprises 15 residues. In germline, CDR1 is SGDLS, CDR2 YYNGEE. V trimming: 6 bases; J trimming: 3 bases; junction bases outside the gene matches: 7. CDR3 DNA sequence: TGTGCCAGCAATAAGGGCGGGAGGGACTACAATGAGCAGTTCTTC. Translating it yields CASNKGGRDYNEQFF. The full variable domain, in which reference TRBV9 and TRBJ2-1 provide the parts outside the CDR3, is DSGVTQTPKHLITATGQRVTLRCSPRSGDLSVYWYQQSLDQGLQFLIQYYNGEERAKGNILERFSAQQFPDLHSELNLSSLELGDSALYFCASNKGGRDYNEQFFGPGTRLTVL.

This chain links TRBV4-1 with TRBJ1-5; TRBD1 matches at 8 bases. CDR3 length equals 14 residues. With V trimmed by 4 bases and J by 9 bases, 8 bases remained unmatched. The germline gives CDR1 MGHRA, CDR2 YSYEKL. CDR3 loop: CASSLSDRGGPQHF. CDR3 DNA: TGCGCCAGCAGCCTATCCGACAGGGGAGGGCCCCAGCATTTT.

This chain links TRBV6-6 with TRBJ2-7; 7 bases fit TRBD2. J lost 3 bases, V lost 4 bases, and 9 bases had no gene match. CDR1 and CDR2 (germline): MNHNY, SVGAGI (reference sequence). The CDR3 runs to 15 residues. For the CDR3, the DNA is TGTGCCAGCAGTTTTTCGCTAGCGGACCGCTACGAGCAGTACTTC. Translating it yields CASSFSLADRYEQYF.

The V and J genes are TRBV18 and TRBJ1-2; D not resolved. CDR3 length equals 12 residues. Germline CDR1 is KGHSH and CDR2 is LQKENI. With 3 bases removed from V and 4 bases from J, the gap between germline ends came to 6 bases. CDR3 bases: TGTGCCAGCTCACCCCTCTCCTATGGCTACACCTTC. Protein sequence: CASSPLSYGYTF. The complete variable domain, with remaining parts taken from reference TRBV18 and TRBJ1-2, reads NAGVMQNPRHLVRRRGQEARLRCSPMKGHSHVYWYRQLPEEGLKFMVYLQKENIIDESGMPKERFSAEFPKEGPSILRIQQVVRGDSAAYFCASSPLSYGYTFGSGTRLTVV.

This chain connects TRBV5-1 to TRBJ2-3; 9 positions match TRBD2. The V gene end was trimmed by 3 bases and the J gene end by 1 base; junction bases not matched to a gene: 3. The CDR3 covers 15 residues. The V gene's germline CDR1 is SGHRS and CDR2 YFSETQ. The CDR3 DNA reads TGCGCCAGCAGCTGGGCGGGAGGGGGCACAGATACGCAGTATTTT. Protein product: CASSWAGGGTDTQYF.

The chain joins TRBV30 to TRBJ1-5, with TRBD1 as a possible D gene (5 bases). CDR1 is GTSNPN, CDR2 SVGIG, per germline (reference sequence). The V end lost 0 bases, the J end lost 3 bases, and 12 bases lay between the germline ends. This CDR3 comprises 15 residues. This chain's CDR3 is CAWSVPGSTNQPQHF. The DNA for the CDR3 is TGTGCCTGGAGTGTACCAGGGTCCACCAATCAGCCCCAGCATTTT. The variable domain in full, with the rest retrieved from reference TRBV30 and TRBJ1-5, is SQTIHQWPATLVQPVGSPLSLECTVEGTSNPNLYWYRQAAGRGLQLLFYSVGIGQISSEVPQNLSASRPQDRQFILSSKKLLLSDSGFYLCAWSVPGSTNQPQHFGDGTRLSIL.

The CDR3 DNA reads as TGTGCCAGCAGTTTATGGGGACTAGGCACAGATACGCAGTATTTT. It codes for CASSLWGLGTDTQYF. The V call is TRBV28, the J call TRBJ2-3, with TRBD2 matching 8 bases. Germline V gene sequence: CDR1 MDHEN, CDR2 SYDVKM. Trimming at V came to 0 bases and at J to 1 base, leaving 0 bases not matched to a gene. The CDR3 has 15 amino acids.

The rearrangement uses TRBV5-4 and TRBJ2-7, with 8 bases fitting TRBD2. The CDR3 is 14 residues long. Germline CDR1 is SGHNT and CDR2 is YYREEE (reference sequence). Trimming removed 3 bases from V and 6 bases from J; junction bases left unmatched: 8. The CDR3 nucleotides are TGTGCCAGCAGCTCATATAGCGGGGCTGGCGAGCAGTACTTC. Its protein is CASSSYSGAGEQYF.

CDR3 bases: TGTGCCAGCAGTTATAGCGGGAGGTTTACAGATACGCAGTATTTT. As protein: CASSYSGRFTDTQYF. V is TRBV27 and J is TRBJ2-3, with TRBD2 identical over 10 bases. The CDR3 is 15 amino acids. Germline V gene sequence: CDR1 MNHEY, CDR2 SMNVEV (reference sequence). The ends lost 4 bases at V and 3 bases at J; junction bases unmatched: 4.